This T cell receptor (beta chain) emerged from a study of post-analysis software for immune sequencing data. General study findings and limits: Higher frequency in patients than in controls was seen for five TRBV segments, with TRBV5-6, TRBV5-1 and TRBV20-1 among them. Controls showed significantly higher normalized Chao1 diversity than did multiple sclerosis patients.

Built from TCR beta cDNA, the libraries had unique molecular identifiers in them. Using its own MiXCR run on the PCR reads, TCRdb lists one record per CDR3 protein. The sample shows 550,000 to 700,000 distinct CDR3 sequences, roughly 45% of them seen only once. Remarks on this clonotype: The antigen remains undetermined.

This CDR3 has 15 amino acids. V was shortened by 2 bases and J by 3 bases, with 16 bases between the two germline ends. Germline-derived CDR1 and CDR2 are SQVTM and ANQGSEA. The chain employs TRBV29-1 and TRBJ2-5, with D possibly being TRBD1 (5 bases). This clonotype originated in a girl under 18 with multiple sclerosis. The specimen was blood. CDR3 DNA: TGCAGCGTTGAAAGGCCCTCCAGGGTAGAAGAGACCCAGTACTTC. Its protein is CSVERPSRVEETQYF. Full variable domain (outside the CDR3, taken from reference TRBV29-1 and TRBJ2-5): SAVISQKPSRDICQRGTSLTIQCQVDSQVTMMFWYRQQPGQSLTLIATANQGSEATYESGFVIDKFPISRPNLTFSTLTVSNMSPEDSSIYLCSVERPSRVEETQYFGPGTRLLVL.